This TCR beta chain came from a study of vaccination and CD4 T cells after COVID-19. At the level of the study: The convalescent population consisted of six males and four females, two of whom were of Hispanic ethnicity. The interval from dose two to post-vaccine sampling had a median of roughly 72 days, and it ranged from 14 to 241. Regarding the study as a whole: Convalescent patients' median share of reactive clones seen only post-vaccination was around 90%.

TCRdb itself ran the PCR reads through MiXCR, one entry per CDR3 protein. The data contain about 15,000 distinct CDR3 sequences, around 66% of them seen just once; the ten biggest clones take up 0.95% to 1.3%. Positivity by PCR occurred from March to December 2020, a period that predated US Alpha, Beta and Delta variants. To note about this clonotype: Its antigen is unknown.

The clonotype comes from a human donor who had recovered from COVID-19. This sample comprised CD4+ T cells from blood, obtained after SARS-CoV-2 vaccination.

Written as DNA, the CDR3 is TGTGCCAGCTCACCAAACACTGAAGCTTTCTTT. The encoded protein is CASSPNTEAFF. This chain connects TRBV18 to TRBJ1-1, with D unresolved. V lost 2 bases to trimming and J lost 2 bases, with 0 bases between them. Germline lookup yields CDR1 KGHSH and CDR2 LQKENI. CDR3 length equals 11 residues.